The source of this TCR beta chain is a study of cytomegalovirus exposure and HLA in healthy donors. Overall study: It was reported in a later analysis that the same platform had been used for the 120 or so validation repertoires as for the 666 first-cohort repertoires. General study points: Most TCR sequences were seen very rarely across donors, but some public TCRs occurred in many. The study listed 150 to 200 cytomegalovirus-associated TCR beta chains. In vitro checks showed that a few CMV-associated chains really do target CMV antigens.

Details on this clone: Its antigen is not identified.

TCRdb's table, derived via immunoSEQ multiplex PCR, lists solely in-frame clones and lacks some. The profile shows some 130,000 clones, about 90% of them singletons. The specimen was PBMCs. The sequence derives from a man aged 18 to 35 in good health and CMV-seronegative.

The CDR3 region is CASSSQGGGGGQPQHF. In DNA form, the CDR3 reads TGTGCCAGCAGCTCCCAAGGGGGGGGAGGGGGTCAGCCCCAGCATTTT. The chain links TRBV7-8 to TRBJ1-5; D might be TRBD1 (6 bases). Germline V gene lookup returns CDR1 SGHVS and CDR2 FQNEAQ. The length of the CDR3 is 16 residues. Trimming stripped 4 bases from V and 6 bases from J, with 19 bases between.